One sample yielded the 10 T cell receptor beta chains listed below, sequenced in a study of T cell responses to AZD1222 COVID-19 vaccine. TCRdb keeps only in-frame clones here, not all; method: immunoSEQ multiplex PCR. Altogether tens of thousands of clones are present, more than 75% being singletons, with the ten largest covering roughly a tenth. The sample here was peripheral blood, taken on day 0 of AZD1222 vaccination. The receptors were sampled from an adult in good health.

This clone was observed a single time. The CDR3 is CASIPLGGNQPQHF. CDR3 DNA: TGTGCCAGCATACCGCTGGGGGGAAATCAGCCCCAGCATTTT. The V and J genes are TRBV6-5 and TRBJ1-5; a possible D gene is TRBD1 (5 bases). This CDR3 contains 14 residues. Trimming removed 7 bases from V and 4 bases from J, with 14 bases in between. Germline V gene data show CDR1 as MNHEY and CDR2 as SVGAGI.

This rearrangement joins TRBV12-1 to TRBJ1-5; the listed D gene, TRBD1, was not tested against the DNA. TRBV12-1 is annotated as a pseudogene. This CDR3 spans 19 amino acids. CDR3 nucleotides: TGTGCCAGCAGCTTCGGGTTTTTCGATCCGGGACAGAAAAATCAGCCCCAGCATTTT. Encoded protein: CASSFGFFDPGQKNQPQHF.

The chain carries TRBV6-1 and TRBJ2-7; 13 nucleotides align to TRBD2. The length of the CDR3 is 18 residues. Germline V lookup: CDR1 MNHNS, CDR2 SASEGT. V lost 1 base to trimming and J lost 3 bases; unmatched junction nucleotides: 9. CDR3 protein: CASSEELAWTSGGYEQYF. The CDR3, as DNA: TGTGCCAGCAGTGAAGAGCTAGCGTGGACTAGCGGGGGCTACGAGCAGTACTTC.

This chain's CDR3 is CASSEGGQVTHEQYF. CDR3 nucleotide sequence: TGTGCCAGCAGTGAGGGGGGGCAGGTTACCCACGAGCAGTACTTC. The rearrangement uses TRBV6-1 and TRBJ2-7; a weak D match, TRBD2 (7 bases). The CDR3 totals 15 residues. Germline CDR1 reads MNHNS; CDR2 reads SASEGT. Trimming removed 3 bases from V and 5 bases from J, with 17 bases in between.

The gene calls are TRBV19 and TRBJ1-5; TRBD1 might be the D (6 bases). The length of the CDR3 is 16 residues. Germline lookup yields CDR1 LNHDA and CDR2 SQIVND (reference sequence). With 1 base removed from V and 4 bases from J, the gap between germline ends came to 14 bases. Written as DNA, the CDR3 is TGTGCCAGTAGTATAGCACAGGGTAGGGCAAATCAGCCCCAGCATTTT. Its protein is CASSIAQGRANQPQHF.

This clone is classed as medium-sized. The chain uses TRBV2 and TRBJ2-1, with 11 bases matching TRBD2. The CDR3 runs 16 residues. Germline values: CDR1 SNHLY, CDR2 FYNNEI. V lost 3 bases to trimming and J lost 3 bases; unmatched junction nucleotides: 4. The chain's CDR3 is CASSESSGGFYNEQFF. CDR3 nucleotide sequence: TGTGCCAGCAGTGAGTCTAGCGGGGGGTTCTACAATGAGCAGTTCTTC. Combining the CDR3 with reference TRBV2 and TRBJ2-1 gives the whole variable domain EPEVTQTPSHQVTQMGQEVILRCVPISNHLYFYWYRQILGQKVEFLVSFYNNEISEKSEIFDDQFSVERPDGSNFTLKIRSTKLEDSAMYFCASSESSGGFYNEQFFGPGTRLTVL.

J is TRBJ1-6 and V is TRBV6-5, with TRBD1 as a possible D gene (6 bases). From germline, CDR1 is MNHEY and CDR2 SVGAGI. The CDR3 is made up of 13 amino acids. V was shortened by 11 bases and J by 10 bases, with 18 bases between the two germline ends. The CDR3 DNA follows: TGTGCCTATCGGACAGAGATTGGGTCACCCCTCCACTTT. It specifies CAYRTEIGSPLHF.

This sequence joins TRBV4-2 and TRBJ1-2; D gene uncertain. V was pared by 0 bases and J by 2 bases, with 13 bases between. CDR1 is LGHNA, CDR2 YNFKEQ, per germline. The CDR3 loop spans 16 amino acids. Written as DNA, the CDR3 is TGTGCCAGCAGCCAAGATTTATCCCCGCTGAACTATGGCTACACCTTC. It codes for CASSQDLSPLNYGYTF.

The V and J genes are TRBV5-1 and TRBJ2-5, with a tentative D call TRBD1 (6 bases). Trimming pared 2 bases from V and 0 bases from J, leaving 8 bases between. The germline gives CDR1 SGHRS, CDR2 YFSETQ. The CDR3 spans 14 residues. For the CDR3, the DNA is TGCGCCAGCAGCTTCGGACAGTACCAAGAGACCCAGTACTTC. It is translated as CASSFGQYQETQYF.

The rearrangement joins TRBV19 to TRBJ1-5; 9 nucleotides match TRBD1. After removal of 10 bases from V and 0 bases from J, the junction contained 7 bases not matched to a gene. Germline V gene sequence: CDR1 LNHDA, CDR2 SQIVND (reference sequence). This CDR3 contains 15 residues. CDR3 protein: CATRGTGTSNQPQHF. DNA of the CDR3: TGTGCCACCCGGGGGACAGGGACTAGCAATCAGCCCCAGCATTTT.